The 28 T cell receptor beta chains in this list originate from one sample, sequenced in a study of blood T cells in healthy people across ages. For the second PCR, which ran for about 7 to 12 cycles, a sample-barcoded 5' primer and a J-beta primer mix were used. In TCRdb, the 5' RACE reads were re-called with MiXCR into one record per CDR3 protein. There are hundreds of thousands of distinct CDR3 sequences in the sample; about 56% occur only once, and around 24% lies in the top ten. Specimen: blood. These receptors originate from a middle-aged man in good health.

The gene calls are TRBV20-1 and TRBJ1-2; maybe TRBD1 (5 bases). Germline lookup yields CDR1 DFQATT and CDR2 SNEGSKA (reference sequence). V gave up 3 bases and J gave up 5 bases, with 13 bases separating them. This CDR3 has 13 amino acids. CDR3 loop: CSARDTLIYGYTF. For the CDR3, the DNA is TGCAGTGCTAGGGACACCCTCATTTATGGCTACACCTTC.

The chain is built from TRBV21-1 and TRBJ2-4; TRBD2, as called in the table, went unchecked against the DNA. The J call may be incorrect, as the DNA end agrees better with TRBJ2-7. TRBV21-1 is deemed a pseudogene. The CDR3 has 14 residues. DNA for the CDR3: TGTGCCAGCAGCCCCCAATTGGGGCCCCACGAGCAGTACTTC. Encoded protein: CASSPQLGPHEQYF.

V is TRBV30 and J is TRBJ1-2, with D perhaps matching TRBD1 (5 bases). Trimming shortened V by 0 bases and J by 8 bases, and 19 bases separated the two germline ends. CDR1 is GTSNPN and CDR2 is SVGIG in the germline V gene (reference sequence). The CDR3 loop spans 15 amino acids. CDR3 sequence: CAWSVGSGVSGGYTF. DNA of the CDR3: TGTGCCTGGAGTGTAGGGTCGGGGGTTTCCGGAGGCTACACCTTC.

This sequence joins TRBV20-1 and TRBJ2-5; D remains unclear. V was clipped by 6 bases and J by 5 bases, with 13 bases between them. The CDR3 totals 12 residues. Germline lookup yields CDR1 DFQATT and CDR2 SNEGSKA (reference sequence). The CDR3, as DNA: TGCAGTGCCGAAAGTGATTCGGAGACCCAGTACTTC. It specifies CSAESDSETQYF.

This clonotype was recorded only once. The J gene is TRBJ2-1, the V gene TRBV27; 7 nucleotides align to TRBD2. CDR1 and CDR2 (germline): MNHEY, SMNVEV (reference sequence). The CDR3 is 17 amino acids. Germline trimming cut 4 bases from V and 6 bases from J; bases unmatched to any gene: 15. The CDR3 reads CASSSRAGRGRVNEQFF. The CDR3 DNA reads as TGTGCCAGCAGTTCCCGTGCGGGGAGGGGCCGGGTCAATGAGCAGTTCTTC.

The V and J genes are TRBV6-5 and TRBJ1-2, with a possible D match to TRBD1 (6 bases). Germline V lookup: CDR1 MNHEY, CDR2 SVGAGI. The CDR3 covers 11 residues. Trimming removed 8 bases at V and 8 bases at J, with 12 bases between. The CDR3 is CASGGAGGYTF. The CDR3 DNA is TGTGCCAGCGGGGGGGCAGGGGGCTACACCTTC.

This clonotype was observed a few times. The CDR3 reads CASSATDSATEAFF. CDR3 sequence (DNA): TGTGCCAGCAGCGCCACGGACAGCGCCACTGAAGCTTTCTTT. The rearrangement joins TRBV6-4 to TRBJ1-1, with a tentative D call TRBD1 (6 bases). Germline CDR1 reads MRHNA; CDR2 reads SNTAGT. Deletions cut 6 bases from V and 4 bases from J, with 15 bases between. This CDR3 spans 14 amino acids.

The chain carries TRBV4-2 and TRBJ1-6; TRBD1 aligns across 7 bases. The CDR3 covers 16 residues. The germline gives CDR1 LGHNA, CDR2 YNFKEQ. Germline trimming cut 1 base from V and 8 bases from J; bases unmatched to any gene: 8. CDR3 residues: CASSQGDGTVYSPLHF. The CDR3 nucleotides read TGTGCCAGCAGCCAAGGAGACGGGACAGTATATTCACCCCTCCACTTT.

The chain joins TRBV11-2 to TRBJ2-1; 11 nucleotides align to TRBD2. The tail of the sequence fits TRBJ2-7 better, so the J call may be wrong. Germline V gene sequence: CDR1 SGHAT, CDR2 FQNNGV. This CDR3 has 15 residues. DNA for the CDR3: TGTGCCAGCAGCCGGACTAGCGGGCACCGGAATGAGCAGTACTTC. Amino acid sequence: CASSRTSGHRNEQYF.

This clonotype has just a few counts. V and J are TRBV20-1 and TRBJ1-2; D perhaps matches TRBD1 (6 bases). From germline, CDR1 is DFQATT and CDR2 SNEGSKA (reference sequence). The V end lost 6 bases, the J end lost 5 bases, and 16 bases lay between the germline ends. CDR3 length: 13 residues. The DNA for the CDR3 is TGCAGTGCCCCAAAACAGGGCTCGTATGGCTACACCTTC. Translating it yields CSAPKQGSYGYTF.

CDR3 sequence (DNA): TGTGCCAGCAGCGGGGGCCGCTACGAGCAGTACTTC. The encoded protein is CASSGGRYEQYF. The chain links TRBV7-9 to TRBJ2-7; tentative D call: TRBD1 (6 bases). Germline V gene sequence: CDR1 SEHNR, CDR2 FQNEAQ (reference sequence). The CDR3 has 12 residues. V lost 5 bases, J lost 3 bases, and 8 bases lay in between.

The table lists this clonotype with a few counts. The J gene is TRBJ1-5, the V gene TRBV29-1; no clear D. The CDR3 extends over 13 amino acids. Per the germline V gene, CDR1 is SQVTM and CDR2 is ANQGSEA. The germline V and J ends were trimmed by 7 bases and 5 bases, with 15 bases remaining between them. The CDR3 bases are TGCAGCGCAGCAAGGGAACGGGATCAGCCCCAGCATTTT. Translated, it gives CSAARERDQPQHF.

The gene calls are TRBV7-7 and TRBJ2-7; possible D gene TRBD1, 5 bases. V was clipped by 11 bases and J by 7 bases, with 12 bases between them. Germline V gene sequence: CDR1 SSHAT, CDR2 FNYEAQ (reference sequence). This CDR3 has 10 residues. In DNA, the CDR3 is TGTGCCCAAGGGGTCAATGAGCAGTACTTC. Amino acid sequence: CAQGVNEQYF.

A note on this clonotype: The junction departs from germline at one end; a sequencing error may be responsible. V is TRBV2 and J is TRBJ2-1; 9 nucleotides agree with TRBD1. The CDR3 covers 14 residues. Germline lookup yields CDR1 SNHLY and CDR2 FYNNEI. This chain's CDR3 is CASKDRGAYNVQFF. CDR3 DNA sequence: TGTGCCAGCAAGGACAGGGGTGCCTACAATGTGCAGTTCTTC.

This clonotype was counted only a few times. The genes are TRBV27 and TRBJ2-2, with D uncertain. Deletions cut 3 bases from V and 4 bases from J, with 12 bases between. This CDR3 comprises 15 residues. CDR1 is MNHEY, CDR2 SMNVEV, per germline (reference sequence). The CDR3 region is CASSFIGGATGELFF. CDR3 in DNA: TGTGCCAGCAGTTTTATCGGCGGAGCCACCGGGGAGCTGTTTTTT.

CDR3: CSARVSSGGNTQYF. DNA for the CDR3: TGCAGTGCTAGAGTTTCAAGCGGGGGGAATACGCAGTATTTT. The chain joins TRBV20-1 to TRBJ2-3; 9 bases match TRBD2. Losses at the gene ends were 1 base for V and 7 bases for J; bases not matched to a gene: 6. Per germline, CDR1 DFQATT and CDR2 SNEGSKA (reference sequence). This CDR3 region has 14 residues.

The chain couples TRBV4-2 to TRBJ1-2, with D possibly matching TRBD1 (5 bases). Germline V gene data show CDR1 as LGHNA and CDR2 as YNFKEQ. The V end lost 4 bases, the J end lost 6 bases, and 18 bases lay between the germline ends. This CDR3 comprises 15 residues. The CDR3 DNA sequence: TGTGCCAGCAGCCCATCGACAGACACTCTGGATGGCTACACCTTC. Amino acid sequence: CASSPSTDTLDGYTF.

In its sample, this clonotype was seen many times. This chain joins TRBV29-1 and TRBJ2-7; perhaps TRBD2 as D (6 bases). Germline CDR1 is SQVTM and CDR2 is ANQGSEA. V lost 4 bases and J 2 bases, leaving 9 bases between the germline ends. The CDR3 extends over 12 amino acids. Here the CDR3 reads CSVGAGPYEQYF. The CDR3 nucleotides read TGCAGCGTTGGGGCGGGACCCTACGAGCAGTACTTC.

This clonotype has only one observation. The chain links TRBV12-3 or TRBV12-4 to TRBJ2-1; 8 nucleotides agree with TRBD2. This CDR3 region has 15 residues. V trimming: 5 bases; J trimming: 8 bases; junction bases outside the gene matches: 11. The CDR3 nucleotides are TGTGCCAGCAGTGGGGGGGGACTAGACTTCTATGAGCAGTTCTTC. Residues: CASSGGGLDFYEQFF.

This rearrangement joins TRBV13 to TRBJ1-2, with D tentatively TRBD1 (5 bases). The CDR3 extends over 15 amino acids. Germline CDR1 PRHDT, CDR2 FYEKMQ (reference sequence). V lost 2 bases to trimming and J lost 4 bases, with 14 bases between them. The CDR3 reads CASSLLGQGGYGYTF. DNA for the CDR3: TGTGCCAGCAGCTTACTGGGTCAGGGTGGCTATGGCTACACCTTC.

Only a few counts were recorded for this clonotype. The chain employs TRBV12-3 or TRBV12-4 and TRBJ1-1, with TRBD1 identical over 8 bases. V trimming: 9 bases; J trimming: 4 bases; junction bases outside the gene matches: 4. This CDR3 is 12 amino acids long. The CDR3 region is CARITGGTEAFF. The CDR3 region has the DNA TGTGCCAGGATTACAGGGGGCACTGAAGCTTTCTTT.

The chain employs TRBV4-2 and TRBJ2-7; 9 nucleotides align to TRBD2. V shed 0 bases, J shed 3 bases, and the junction held 6 bases outside the gene matches. This CDR3 has 16 amino acids. Germline V gives CDR1 LGHNA, CDR2 YNFKEQ. The CDR3 bases are TGTGCCAGCAGCCAAGAGAGGGGACTAGCTAGCTACGAGCAGTACTTC. This codes for CASSQERGLASYEQYF.

V usage is TRBV6-6 and J usage is TRBJ2-3; TRBD2 agrees at 10 bases. Germline V gives CDR1 MNHNY, CDR2 SVGAGI (reference sequence). The CDR3 covers 15 residues. With V trimmed by 7 bases and J by 2 bases, 6 bases remained unmatched. CDR3 sequence: CASTRLAGYTDTQYF. The DNA of the CDR3 is TGTGCCAGCACCCGACTAGCGGGTTACACAGATACGCAGTATTTT.

The chain joins TRBV2 to TRBJ2-6; D is unclear. Per germline, CDR1 SNHLY and CDR2 FYNNEI. Trimming took 1 base from V and 2 from J, leaving 6 bases between them. CDR3 length: 15 amino acids. Here the CDR3 reads CASSEESTGANVLTF. CDR3 sequence (DNA): TGTGCCAGCAGTGAAGAGAGTACTGGGGCCAACGTCCTGACTTTC.

This rearrangement joins TRBV3-1 to TRBJ2-1, with D possibly TRBD2 on 6 matching bases. This CDR3 has 15 amino acids. Trimming removed 8 bases at V and 4 bases at J, with 18 bases between. Germline V lookup: CDR1 LGHDT, CDR2 YNNKEL (reference sequence). In DNA form, the CDR3 reads TGTGCCAGCGGCCTTAAGGCGGGACCGTACAATGAGCAGTTCTTC. Protein sequence: CASGLKAGPYNEQFF.

To note about this clonotype: Germline is not matched at one junction end, which may reflect a read error. The chain is built from TRBV9 and TRBJ1-6, with D possibly being TRBD1 (6 bases). The CDR3 sequence is 12 residues long. Germline CDR1 is SGDLS and CDR2 is YYNGEE. This CDR3 reads CASSQGNSPPHF. Here the CDR3 DNA reads TGTGCCAGCAGCCAGGGGAATTCACCCCCCCACTTT.

The V gene is TRBV4-2, the J gene TRBJ2-5; unclear D gene. The germline CDR1 and CDR2 sequences are LGHNA and YNFKEQ. The V end lost 3 bases, the J end lost 0 bases, and 11 bases lay between the germline ends. The CDR3 runs 15 residues. The CDR3 protein is CASSQGTADQETQYF. CDR3 nucleotide sequence: TGTGCCAGCAGCCAGGGCACGGCAGACCAAGAGACCCAGTACTTC.

This chain connects TRBV5-1 to TRBJ1-1; D is unclear. CDR1 is SGHRS, CDR2 YFSETQ, per germline. The CDR3 is made up of 12 amino acids. The V end lost 4 bases, the J end lost 1 base, and 5 bases lay between the germline ends. The CDR3 protein is CASSNSNTEAFF. CDR3 DNA sequence: TGCGCCAGCAGCAATTCGAACACTGAAGCTTTCTTT.